These 9 T cell receptor beta chains were all obtained from the same sample, sequenced in a study of T cells in localized non-small cell lung cancer. The assay was immunoSEQ multiplex PCR, and TCRdb's table has in-frame clones only and misses some. The data contain tens of thousands of clones, about 84% of them singletons. The material was peripheral blood, obtained before any cancer treatment. These receptors all stem from a female donor of 60 years or more with stage I lung adenocarcinoma.

The chain couples TRBV28 to TRBJ2-7, with 8 bases that match TRBD1. Per germline, CDR1 MDHEN and CDR2 SYDVKM. The CDR3 extends over 15 amino acids. With V trimmed by 6 bases and J by 4 bases, 11 bases remained unmatched. CDR3 in amino acids: CASRGRGRLAYEQYF. The DNA of the CDR3 is TGTGCCAGCAGGGGCAGGGGGCGCCTGGCGTACGAGCAGTACTTC.

This clone appeared a few times. The chain combines TRBV28 with TRBJ1-1; perhaps TRBD1 as D (5 bases). CDR1 and CDR2 from the germline V gene are MDHEN and SYDVKM. CDR3 length: 14 amino acids. Trimming pared 6 bases from V and 1 base from J, leaving 12 bases between. The chain's CDR3 is CASRTGARNTEAFF. The CDR3 coding sequence is TGTGCCAGCAGAACCGGGGCCCGGAACACTGAAGCTTTCTTT.

The CDR3 protein is CASSQRDRRRYGYTF. CDR3 sequence (DNA): TGCGCCAGCAGCCAACGGGACAGGCGGAGATATGGCTACACCTTC. The rearrangement links TRBV4-1 to TRBJ1-2, with 8 bases identical to TRBD1. This CDR3 contains 15 residues. CDR1 and CDR2 (germline): MGHRA, YSYEKL. V dropped 2 bases and J dropped 5; count of bases not matched to a gene: 7.

The chain couples TRBV29-1 to TRBJ2-7, with D possibly being TRBD2 (6 bases). The ends were cut back, 7 bases at V and 0 bases at J, with 10 bases in the middle. CDR1 and CDR2 from the germline V gene are SQVTM and ANQGSEA. The CDR3 length is 12 residues. CDR3 amino acids: CSAETSSYEQYF. The CDR3 nucleotides are TGCAGCGCCGAGACTAGCTCCTACGAGCAGTACTTC.

This sequence joins TRBV6-6 and TRBJ2-3; tentative D call: TRBD1 (6 bases). Per germline, CDR1 MNHNY and CDR2 SVGAGI (reference sequence). This CDR3 comprises 15 residues. Trimming pared 6 bases from V and 1 base from J, leaving 14 bases between. CDR3 protein: CASRLRGPGTDTQYF. The CDR3, as DNA: TGTGCCAGCAGACTCAGGGGACCCGGCACAGATACGCAGTATTTT.

This rearrangement joins TRBV11-1 to TRBJ1-4, with 9 bases lining up with TRBD1. Germline V CDR1 and CDR2: SGHAT, FQDESV (reference sequence). The J segment lost 6 bases and the V segment lost 5 bases, leaving 7 bases of the junction unmatched. The CDR3 has 15 amino acids. The CDR3 DNA reads as TGTGCCAGCAGCCCAAACAGGGGGCAGGATGAAAAACTGTTTTTT. This encodes CASSPNRGQDEKLFF.

The J gene is TRBJ2-7, the V gene TRBV6-5, with TRBD1 matching over 11 bases. Trimming at V came to 2 bases and at J to 4 bases, leaving 4 bases not matched to a gene. CDR1 and CDR2 (germline): MNHEY, SVGAGI. CDR3 length: 15 amino acids. The chain's CDR3 is CASSYGTGGGYEQYF. In DNA, the CDR3 is TGTGCCAGCAGTTACGGGACAGGGGGGGGGTACGAGCAGTACTTC.

This clone was recorded once. The chain carries TRBV6-4 and TRBJ2-1; D uncertain. The V end lost 2 bases, the J end lost 3 bases, and 14 bases lay between the germline ends. Germline V lookup: CDR1 MRHNA, CDR2 SNTAGT. This CDR3 contains 16 residues. The CDR3 loop is CASSDRGWRNYNEQFF. Here the CDR3 DNA reads TGTGCCAGCAGTGACAGAGGATGGCGGAACTACAATGAGCAGTTCTTC.

CDR3 loop: CSSRAPFSPTSGANVLTF. CDR3 nucleotide sequence: TGCAGCTCCAGGGCCCCATTTAGTCCAACCTCTGGGGCCAACGTCCTGACTTTC. The rearrangement uses TRBV29-1 and TRBJ2-6; D is perhaps TRBD1 (5 bases). Trimming took off 8 bases at V and 0 bases at J, with 23 bases between the two ends. Germline V gene sequence: CDR1 SQVTM, CDR2 ANQGSEA. The length of the CDR3 is 18 residues.